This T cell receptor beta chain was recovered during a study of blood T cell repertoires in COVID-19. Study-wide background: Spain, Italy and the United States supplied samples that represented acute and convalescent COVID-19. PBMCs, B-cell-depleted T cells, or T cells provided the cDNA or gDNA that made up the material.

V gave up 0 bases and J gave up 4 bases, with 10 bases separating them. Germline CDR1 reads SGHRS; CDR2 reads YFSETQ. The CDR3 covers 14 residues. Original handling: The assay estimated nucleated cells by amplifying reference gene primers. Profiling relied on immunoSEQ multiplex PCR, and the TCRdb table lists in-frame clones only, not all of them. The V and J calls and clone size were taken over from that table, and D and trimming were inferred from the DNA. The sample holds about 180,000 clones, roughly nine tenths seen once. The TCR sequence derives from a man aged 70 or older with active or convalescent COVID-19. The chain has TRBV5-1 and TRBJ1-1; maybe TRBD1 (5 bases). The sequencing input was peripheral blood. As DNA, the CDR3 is TGCGCCAGCAGCTTGGTGGACATGGGCACTGAAGCTTTCTTT. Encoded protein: CASSLVDMGTEAFF.